The 7 T cell receptor beta chains below all came from one sample that was sequenced in a study of shared clonotypes between healthy human individuals. Profiled with immunoSEQ multiplex PCR; TCRdb holds only in-frame clones, not every one. Counted here are 2 million to 2.5 million clones, around 92% occurring once; the ten biggest clones make up approximately 0.4%. The sample taken for sequencing was naive CD4+ T cells from PBMCs. Regarding subset: CD45RA+ positively selected. Receptors originate from a man younger than 35 in good health. Some clones in this sample may be carry-over from other donors' samples.

This clone was seen only once. The chain's CDR3 is CASKKRGLWTEAFF. CDR3 nucleotides: TGTGCCAGCAAAAAAAGGGGTCTTTGGACTGAAGCTTTCTTT. This chain uses TRBV6-5 with TRBJ1-1, with D perhaps matching TRBD1 (5 bases). V was clipped by 7 bases and J by 5 bases, with 17 bases between them. Looked up from germline, CDR1 is MNHEY and CDR2 is SVGAGI. There are 14 residues in the CDR3.

CDR3 amino acids: CASSASPGPPSYEQYF. In DNA form, the CDR3 reads TGTGCCAGCAGCGCCTCACCGGGTCCTCCCTCCTACGAGCAGTACTTC. The rearrangement uses TRBV9 and TRBJ2-7, with D uncertain. Germline-derived CDR1 and CDR2 are SGDLS and YYNGEE. V was clipped by 3 bases and J by 0 bases, with 16 bases between them. The length of the CDR3 is 16 residues.

A note on this clone: Relative to the germline gene, one junction end is altered; a read error may explain this. The chain couples TRBV5-1 to TRBJ1-1; D not certain. CDR1 and CDR2 (germline): SGHRS, YFSETQ. The CDR3 sequence is 13 residues long. CDR3 nucleotides: TGCGCCAGCAGATTGGGATGGGACACTGAAGCTTTCTTT. Protein sequence: CASRLGWDTEAFF.

The chain uses TRBV4-2 and TRBJ1-3; D unresolved. V was trimmed by 4 bases and J by 4 bases, leaving 5 bases between them. The germline CDR1 and CDR2 sequences are LGHNA and YNFKEQ. This CDR3 contains 12 residues. The CDR3 coding sequence is TGTGCCAGCAGCCGCGAAGGAAACACCATATATTTT. Its translation: CASSREGNTIYF.

The CDR3 DNA follows: TGTGCCAGCAGCTTAACGAGAGAGGACACAGATACGCAGTATTTT. This gives the protein CASSLTREDTDTQYF. V usage is TRBV7-3 and J usage is TRBJ2-3; D is unclear. This CDR3 is 15 amino acids long. The germline V gene has CDR1 SGHTA and CDR2 FQGTGA. V was clipped by 0 bases and J by 2 bases, with 9 bases between them.

The chain combines TRBV6-1 with TRBJ2-5; 7 bases align to TRBD1. The CDR3 is 14 amino acids. V was pared by 2 bases and J by 1 base, with 1 base of the junction left unmatched. Germline V lookup: CDR1 MNHNS, CDR2 SASEGT. Here the CDR3 DNA reads TGTGCCAGCAGTGAATGGGACAGCCAAGAGACCCAGTACTTC. Translated, it gives CASSEWDSQETQYF.

This clone was picked up a small number of times. The chain employs TRBV28 and TRBJ1-1; 12 nucleotides match TRBD1. The CDR3 sequence is 14 residues long. CDR1 is MDHEN and CDR2 is SYDVKM in the germline V gene. Trimming at V came to 7 bases and at J to 5 bases, leaving 5 bases not matched to a gene. CDR3 amino acids: CASTRGQGATEAFF. The CDR3 DNA is TGTGCCAGCACCAGGGGACAGGGGGCGACTGAAGCTTTCTTT.